The 8 T cell receptor beta chains listed next were all sequenced from one sample in a study of blood T cell repertoires in COVID-19. TCRdb keeps only in-frame clones here, not all; method: immunoSEQ multiplex PCR. The top ten clones hold under 8% of a sample with about 300,000 clones, more than 80% of them seen once. The sequenced sample consisted of peripheral blood. Every receptor here comes from a man aged 18 to 29 who had recovered from COVID-19.

The chain has TRBV18 and TRBJ2-4, with 8 positions matching TRBD1. This CDR3 has 14 residues. The germline gives CDR1 KGHSH, CDR2 LQKENI. After removal of 2 bases from V and 6 bases from J, the junction contained 3 bases not matched to a gene. CDR3 region: CASSPGTGGNIQYF. CDR3 coding DNA: TGTGCCAGCTCACCAGGGACAGGAGGAAACATTCAGTACTTC. The full variable domain, completed using reference TRBV18 and TRBJ2-4, is NAGVMQNPRHLVRRRGQEARLRCSPMKGHSHVYWYRQLPEEGLKFMVYLQKENIIDESGMPKERFSAEFPKEGPSILRIQQVVRGDSAAYFCASSPGTGGNIQYFGAGTRLSVL.

CDR3 residues: CASTSDMEAFF. CDR3 nucleotide sequence: TGTGCCAGCACCTCGGACATGGAAGCTTTCTTT. The chain employs TRBV3-1 (or the pseudogene TRBV3-2) and TRBJ1-1, with D maybe TRBD1 (5 bases). V gave up 7 bases and J gave up 8 bases, with 11 bases separating them. Germline CDR1 and CDR2: LGHDT and YNNKEL (reference sequence). This CDR3 is built from 11 residues.

The chain joins TRBV5-4 to TRBJ2-1, with TRBD1 matching 9 bases. Looked up from germline, CDR1 is SGHNT and CDR2 is YYREEE (reference sequence). V gave up 1 base and J gave up 8 bases; unmatched junction bases: 13. CDR3 length equals 17 residues. The CDR3 is CASSLNLWTGDMDEQFF. The DNA for the CDR3 is TGTGCCAGCAGCTTGAATCTATGGACAGGGGATATGGATGAGCAGTTCTTC. Together with reference TRBV5-4 and TRBJ2-1, the CDR3 gives the full variable domain: ETGVTQSPTHLIKTRGQQVTLRCSSQSGHNTVSWYQQALGQGPQFIFQYYREEENGRGNFPPRFSGLQFPNYSSELNVNALELDDSALYLCASSLNLWTGDMDEQFFGPGTRLTVL.

This clone is a singleton in its sample. The J gene is TRBJ1-1, the V gene TRBV5-4, with TRBD1 matching over 8 bases. Germline V CDR1 and CDR2: SGHNT, YYREEE (reference sequence). CDR3 length: 17 residues. V lost 4 bases, J lost 0 bases, and 11 bases stayed unmatched. CDR3 region: CASSGRPQGALNTEAFF. CDR3 bases: TGTGCCAGCAGCGGTAGGCCCCAGGGGGCGCTGAACACTGAAGCTTTCTTT.

This sequence joins TRBV5-1 and TRBJ1-4; 7 bases map to TRBD1. This CDR3 is built from 16 residues. CDR1 and CDR2 (germline): SGHRS, YFSETQ. Trimming cost V 1 base and J 7 bases; bases outside gene matches: 10. The CDR3 region is CASSLTGGGVGEKLFF. Here the CDR3 DNA reads TGCGCCAGCAGCTTGACTGGAGGGGGCGTCGGTGAAAAACTGTTTTTT.

The chain recombines TRBV5-1 with TRBJ2-1, with D possibly matching TRBD1 (5 bases). The CDR3 runs to 16 residues. Trimming cost V 1 base and J 4 bases, with 15 bases left between them. The germline gives CDR1 SGHRS, CDR2 YFSETQ. The CDR3 coding sequence is TGCGCCAGCAGCTTGACAGGACGCGACTCATACAATGAGCAGTTCTTC. This encodes CASSLTGRDSYNEQFF.

V gene TRBV4-2 combines with J gene TRBJ2-6; perhaps TRBD1 as D (6 bases). The CDR3 totals 16 residues. Germline-derived CDR1 and CDR2 are LGHNA and YNFKEQ. Trimming left V 0 bases short and J 0 bases short, with 6 bases between. CDR3 nucleotides: TGTGCCAGCAGCCAAGAGGACAGCTCTGGGGCCAACGTCCTGACTTTC. This gives the protein CASSQEDSSGANVLTF.

This clone was observed a handful of times. V usage is TRBV27 and J usage is TRBJ2-1, with TRBD1 matching 9 bases. This CDR3 has 15 amino acids. Germline V gene data show CDR1 as MNHEY and CDR2 as SMNVEV (reference sequence). The junction had 3 bases not matched to a gene; V was cut back by 6 bases and J by 0 bases. In DNA, the CDR3 is TGTGCCAGCAGCGGGACAGGGAGCTCCTACAATGAGCAGTTCTTC. Protein product: CASSGTGSSYNEQFF.